Listed below are T cell receptor beta chains from one sample, sequenced in a study of T cell changes during pregnancy in multiple sclerosis. Produced via immunoSEQ multiplex PCR; TCRdb's table is partial and in-frame only. The data show some 77,000 clones, approximately 94% seen once. The source was peripheral blood, collected after pregnancy. The receptors stem from a female donor in good health, enrolled as a control in a pregnancy study. The CDR3 runs from the conserved cysteine through the conserved F or W. The D gene is left open where the match is weak. Rows may omit the clone size; those that give it use once, few, many or a size class.

>TRBJ1-2|TRBV9|TRBD1|NA
TGTGCCAGCAGCGCCCCCTGGACAGGGGGTGGTGGCTACACCTTC
CASSAPWTGGGGYTF
>TRBJ2-3|TRBV7-9|NA|NA
TGTGCCAGCAGCTGGGCAGTCAACACAGATACGCAGTATTTT
CASSWAVNTDTQYF
>TRBJ2-1|TRBV6-5|TRBD2|NA
TGTGCCAGCACCAGCGGGGGGTTCTATAATGAGCAGTTCTTC
CASTSGGFYNEQFF
>TRBJ2-1|TRBV15|TRBD2|few
TGTGCCACCAGCACGGGACTAGCGGGGGCCTATGAGCAGTTCTTC
CATSTGLAGAYEQFF
>TRBJ1-4|TRBV7-9|NA|NA
TGTGCCAGCAGCCCTCAGGGTAGAAATGAAAAACTGTTTTTT
CASSPQGRNEKLFF
>TRBJ2-5|TRBV27|TRBD2|once
TGTGCCAGCAGTTTAAAGGGTCCGGGACTACTACAAGAGACCCAGTACTTC
CASSLKGPGLLQETQYF
>TRBJ2-5|TRBV7-8|NA|NA
TGTGCCAGCAGCGGAGGGACGCCGCAAGAGACCCAGTACTTC
CASSGGTPQETQYF
>TRBJ1-5|TRBV7-9|NA|NA
TGTGCCAGCAGCTTATATGTAGATCAGCCCCAGCATTTT
CASSLYVDQPQHF
>TRBJ2-3|TRBV10-1|NA|NA
TGCGCCAGCAGTGAGAGCCTAGCGACAAACACAGATACGCAGTATTTT
CASSESLATNTDTQYF
>TRBJ2-7|TRBV21-1|NA|NA
TGTGCCAGCGCATCACTGGGGGTAGCGGGGTACTACGAGCAGTACTTC
CASASLGVAGYYEQYF
>TRBJ1-1|TRBV29-1|NA|few
TGCAGCGTTCTCGCTCGAACAGGGAACACTGAAGCTTTCTTT
CSVLARTGNTEAFF
>TRBJ1-3|TRBV6-1|TRBD1|NA
TGTGCCAGCAGTGAACAGGGGGCCCCCCTCTCTGGAAACACCATATATTTT
CASSEQGAPLSGNTIYF
>TRBJ2-3|TRBV4-2|NA|NA
TGTGCCAGCAGCCAAGATATGACTAGTTCCGATACGCAGTATTTT
CASSQDMTSSDTQYF
>TRBJ1-1|TRBV5-8|TRBD1|once
TGTGCCAGCAGCTTGGGGACAGGCGGGAGGACTGAAGCTTTCTTT
CASSLGTGGRTEAFF
>TRBJ2-7|TRBV7-8|NA|NA
TGTGCCAGCAGCTTAGCTTCCAGATCCTACGAGCAGTACTTC
CASSLASRSYEQYF
>TRBJ2-2|TRBV9|NA|NA
TGTGCCAGCAGCGCGGGGACACCGAACACCGGGGAGCTGTTTTTT
CASSAGTPNTGELFF
>TRBJ1-6|TRBV6-5|NA|NA
TGTGCCAGCAGTTATTCTGGGGAGAAAAATAATTCACCCCTCCACTTT
CASSYSGEKNNSPLHF
>TRBJ2-3|TRBV18|TRBD2|NA
TGTGCCAGCTCATCGTGGTTGGGGGGGAAGAGCACAGATACGCAGTATTTT
CASSSWLGGKSTDTQYF
>TRBJ1-1|TRBV25-1|NA|few
TGTGCCAGCAGTAAATCAAACGGAGGGCCTGAAGCTTTCTTT
CASSKSNGGPEAFF
>TRBJ2-7|TRBV20-1|NA|NA
TGCAGTGCTGTACAGGGGGGGGAGCAGTACTTC
CSAVQGGEQYF
>TRBJ2-5|TRBV25-1|NA|NA
TGTGCCAGCACCAGATCAGCGTCGGAGACCCAGTACTTC
CASTRSASETQYF
>TRBJ2-1|TRBV7-9|NA|NA
TGTGCCAGCAGCTTAGTGGGGGGGCCCATCGACAATGAGCAGTTCTTC
CASSLVGGPIDNEQFF
>TRBJ2-3|TRBV6-4|TRBD2|NA
TGTGCCAGCAGTGCGGCTAGCGGGGGGCCCACAGATACGCAGTATTTT
CASSAASGGPTDTQYF
>TRBJ2-7|TRBV28|NA|few
TGTGCCAGCAGTTTTACTAGCAGCTACGAGCAGTACTTC
CASSFTSSYEQYF
>TRBJ1-5|TRBV27|NA|NA
TGTGCCAGCAGTACCGACGGACAGACACAGCCCCAGCATTTT
CASSTDGQTQPQHF
>TRBJ2-7|TRBV28|TRBD2|NA
TGTGCCAGCAGCCCCTGGACTAGCGGGTCTTACGAGCAGTACTTC
CASSPWTSGSYEQYF
>TRBJ2-6|TRBV5-1|TRBD1|NA
TGCGCCGGGGGGACAGGCGTTCCTGGGGCCAACGTCCTGACTTTC
CAGGTGVPGANVLTF
>TRBJ2-7|TRBV5-4|NA|NA
TGTGCCAGCAGCTTGAAGCCCTCGTACGAGCAGTACTTC
CASSLKPSYEQYF
>TRBJ1-2|TRBV7-2|TRBD1|NA
TGTGCCAGCAGCTTAGGGACAGGGGTGCGGTATGGCTACACCTTC
CASSLGTGVRYGYTF